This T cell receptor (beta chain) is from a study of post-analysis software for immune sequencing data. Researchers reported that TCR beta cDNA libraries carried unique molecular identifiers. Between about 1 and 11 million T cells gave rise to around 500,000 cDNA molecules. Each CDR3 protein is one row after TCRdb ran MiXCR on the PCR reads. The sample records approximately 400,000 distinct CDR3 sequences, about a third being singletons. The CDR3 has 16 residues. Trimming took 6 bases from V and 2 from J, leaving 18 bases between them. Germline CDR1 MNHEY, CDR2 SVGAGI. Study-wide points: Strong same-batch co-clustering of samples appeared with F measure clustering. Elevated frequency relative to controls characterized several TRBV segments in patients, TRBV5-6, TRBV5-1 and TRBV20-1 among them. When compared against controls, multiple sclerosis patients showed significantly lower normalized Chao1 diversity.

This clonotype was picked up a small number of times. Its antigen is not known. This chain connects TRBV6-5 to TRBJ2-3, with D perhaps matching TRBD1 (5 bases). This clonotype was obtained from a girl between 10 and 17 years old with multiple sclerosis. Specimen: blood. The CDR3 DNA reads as TGTGCCAGCAGATACGACAGTCTAGGGGACACAGATACGCAGTATTTT. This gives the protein CASRYDSLGDTDTQYF.